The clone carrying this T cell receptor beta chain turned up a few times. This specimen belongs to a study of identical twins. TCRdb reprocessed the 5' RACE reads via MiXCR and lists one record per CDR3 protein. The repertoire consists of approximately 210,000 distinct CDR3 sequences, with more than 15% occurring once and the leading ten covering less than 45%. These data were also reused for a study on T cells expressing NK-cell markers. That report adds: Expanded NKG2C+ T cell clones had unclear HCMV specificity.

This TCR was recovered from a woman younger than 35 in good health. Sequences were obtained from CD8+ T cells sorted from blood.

CDR3 nucleotide sequence: TGCAGCGTTGAAGAGGACAAGAACACTGAAGCTTTCTTT. Protein product: CSVEEDKNTEAFF. V and J are TRBV29-1 and TRBJ1-1; D is perhaps TRBD1 (5 bases). Trimming stripped 0 bases from V and 1 base from J, with 6 bases between. Germline V gives CDR1 SQVTM, CDR2 ANQGSEA. The CDR3 spans 13 residues.